This TCR beta chain was profiled in a study of blood T cell repertoires in COVID-19. In the original processing: Cell counts per sample came from amplifying reference gene primers. Sequencing was performed with immunoSEQ multiplex PCR; in TCRdb, only in-frame clones are kept and a portion is missing. That table is the source of V, J and clone size, and D and trimming were worked out from the DNA. This table has approximately 220,000 clones, approximately 83% appearing once. V was shortened by 0 bases and J by 2 bases, with 8 bases between the two germline ends. Germline CDR1 SGDLS, CDR2 YYNGEE. This CDR3 spans 15 amino acids.

The sequencing input was peripheral blood. The sequence was obtained from a woman in her fifties or sixties with acute or convalescent COVID-19. The V call is TRBV9, the J call TRBJ2-2; D gene uncertain. CDR3: CASSVGGVNTGELFF. CDR3 DNA: TGTGCCAGCAGCGTAGGAGGAGTTAACACCGGGGAGCTGTTTTTT. Variable domain in full (rest from reference TRBV9 and TRBJ2-2): DSGVTQTPKHLITATGQRVTLRCSPRSGDLSVYWYQQSLDQGLQFLIQYYNGEERAKGNILERFSAQQFPDLHSELNLSSLELGDSALYFCASSVGGVNTGELFFGEGSRLTVL.